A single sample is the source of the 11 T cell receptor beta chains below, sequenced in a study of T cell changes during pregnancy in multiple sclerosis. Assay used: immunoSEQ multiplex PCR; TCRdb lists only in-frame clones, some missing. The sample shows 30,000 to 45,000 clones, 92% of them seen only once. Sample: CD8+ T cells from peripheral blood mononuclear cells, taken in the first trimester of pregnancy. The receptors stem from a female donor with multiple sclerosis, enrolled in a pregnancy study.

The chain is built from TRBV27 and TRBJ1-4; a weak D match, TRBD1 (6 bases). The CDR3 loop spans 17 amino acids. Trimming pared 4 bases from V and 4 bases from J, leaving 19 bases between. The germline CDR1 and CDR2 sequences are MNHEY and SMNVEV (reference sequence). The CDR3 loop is CASSSHVRQDLNEKLFF. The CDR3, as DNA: TGTGCCAGCAGTTCCCACGTAAGACAGGACCTTAATGAAAAACTGTTTTTT.

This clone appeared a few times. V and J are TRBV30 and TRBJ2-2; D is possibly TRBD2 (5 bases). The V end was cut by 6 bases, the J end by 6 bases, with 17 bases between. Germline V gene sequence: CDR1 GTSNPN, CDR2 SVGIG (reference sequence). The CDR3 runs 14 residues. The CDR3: CACRGVGESGELFF. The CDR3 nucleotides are TGTGCCTGCCGCGGTGTCGGGGAGTCCGGGGAGCTGTTTTTT.

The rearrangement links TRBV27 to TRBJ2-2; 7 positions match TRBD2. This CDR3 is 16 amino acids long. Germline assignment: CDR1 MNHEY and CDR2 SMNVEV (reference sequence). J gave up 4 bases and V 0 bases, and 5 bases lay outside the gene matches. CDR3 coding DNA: TGTGCCAGCAGTTTATCGCGGGGCGGGGGCACCGGGGAGCTGTTTTTT. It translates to CASSLSRGGGTGELFF.

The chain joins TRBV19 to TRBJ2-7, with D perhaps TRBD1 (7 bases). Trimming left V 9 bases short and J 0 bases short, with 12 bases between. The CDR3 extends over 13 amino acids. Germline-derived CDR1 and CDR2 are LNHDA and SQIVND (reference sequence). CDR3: CASQGGSSYEQYF. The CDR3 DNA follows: TGTGCCAGCCAGGGGGGAAGCTCCTACGAGCAGTACTTC.

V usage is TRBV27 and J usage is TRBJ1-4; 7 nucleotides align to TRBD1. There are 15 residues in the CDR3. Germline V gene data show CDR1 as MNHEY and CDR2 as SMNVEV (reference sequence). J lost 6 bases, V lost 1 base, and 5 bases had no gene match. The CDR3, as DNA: TGTGCCAGCAGTTTATTCGGGACAGAATATGAAAAACTGTTTTTT. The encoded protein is CASSLFGTEYEKLFF.

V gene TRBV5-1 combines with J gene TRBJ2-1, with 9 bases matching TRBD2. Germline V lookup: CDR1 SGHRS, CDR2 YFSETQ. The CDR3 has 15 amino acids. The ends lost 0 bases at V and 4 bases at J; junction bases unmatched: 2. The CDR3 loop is CASSLVAGEYNEQFF. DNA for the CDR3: TGCGCCAGCAGCTTGGTAGCGGGGGAGTACAATGAGCAGTTCTTC.

This CDR3 reads CASSVGEAYEQYF. The CDR3 DNA is TGTGCCAGCAGCGTAGGGGAGGCCTACGAGCAGTACTTC. The V and J genes are TRBV7-9 and TRBJ2-7; perhaps TRBD2 as D (6 bases). Trimming pared 5 bases from V and 2 bases from J, leaving 10 bases between. Germline V lookup: CDR1 SEHNR, CDR2 FQNEAQ (reference sequence). This CDR3 is 13 amino acids long. The variable domain in full, with the rest retrieved from reference TRBV7-9 and TRBJ2-7, is DTGVSQNPRHKITKRGQNVTFRCDPISEHNRLYWYRQTLGQGPEFLTYFQNEAQLEKSRLLSDRFSAERPKGSFSTLEIQRTEQGDSAMYLCASSVGEAYEQYFGPGTRLTVT.

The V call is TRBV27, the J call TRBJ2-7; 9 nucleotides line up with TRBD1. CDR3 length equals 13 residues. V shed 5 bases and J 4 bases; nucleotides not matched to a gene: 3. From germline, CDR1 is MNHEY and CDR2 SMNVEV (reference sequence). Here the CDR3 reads CASSPGTGYEQYF. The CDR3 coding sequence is TGTGCCAGCAGTCCCGGGACAGGGTACGAGCAGTACTTC.

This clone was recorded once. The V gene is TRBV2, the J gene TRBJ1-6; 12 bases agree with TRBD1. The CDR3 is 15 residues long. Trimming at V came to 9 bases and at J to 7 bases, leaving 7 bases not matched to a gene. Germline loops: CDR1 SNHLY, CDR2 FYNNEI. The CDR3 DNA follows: TGTGCCAGTTACTCCGGGACAGGGGGCAATTCACCCCTCCACTTT. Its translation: CASYSGTGGNSPLHF.

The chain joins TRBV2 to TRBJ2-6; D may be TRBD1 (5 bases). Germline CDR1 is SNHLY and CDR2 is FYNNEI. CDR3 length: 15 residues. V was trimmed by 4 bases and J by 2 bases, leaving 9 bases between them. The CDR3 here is CASSGVGAGANVLTF. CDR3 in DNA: TGTGCCAGCAGTGGGGTAGGGGCTGGGGCCAACGTCCTGACTTTC.

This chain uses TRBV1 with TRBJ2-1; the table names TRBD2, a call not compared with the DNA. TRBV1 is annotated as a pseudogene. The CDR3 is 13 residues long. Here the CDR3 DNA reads TGCACCAGCAGCCAAGAAATTGCGAGCGAGCAGTTCTTC. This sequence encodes CTSSQEIASEQFF.